A single sample gave rise to the 23 T cell receptor beta chains below, sequenced in a study of T cells in Graves' hyperthyroidism and ophthalmopathy. Amplification targeted TCR beta CDR3 regions from RNA transcripts. When the TCR CDR3 underwent first-round RT-PCR, the HTBI primer set was used. A single record per CDR3 protein comes from TCRdb applying MiXCR to the multiplex PCR reads. The table lists about 320,000 distinct CDR3 sequences, approximately 15% of them singletons. The sample comprised blood. Source of these receptors: a man aged 30 to 45 with Graves' hyperthyroidism.

The V call is TRBV10-3, the J call TRBJ2-5; D not certain. Germline CDR1 and CDR2: ENHRY and SYGVKD. This CDR3 contains 10 residues. Trimming pared 10 bases from V and 3 bases from J, leaving 6 bases between. The CDR3 loop reads CATREETQYF. CDR3 nucleotide sequence: TGTGCCACCAGAGAAGAGACCCAGTACTTC.

There are many counts of this clonotype. The chain has TRBV2 and TRBJ1-2, with a tentative D call TRBD1 (5 bases). Trimming took 6 bases from V and 3 from J, leaving 14 bases between them. The CDR3 is made up of 14 amino acids. Germline-derived CDR1 and CDR2 are SNHLY and FYNNEI. The chain's CDR3 is CASSDRDAHYGYTF. CDR3 nucleotide sequence: TGTGCCAGCAGCGACCGGGACGCCCACTATGGCTACACCTTC.

In its sample, this clonotype was seen many times. The junction shows a germline mismatch at one end, possibly a read error. This chain links TRBV5-1 with TRBJ2-7; D may be TRBD1 (6 bases). Germline V gene data show CDR1 as SGHRS and CDR2 as YFSETQ. This CDR3 spans 12 amino acids. CDR3 amino acids: CASSLQGYEQYF. The CDR3 region has the DNA TGTGCCAGCTCACTACAGGGATACGAGCAGTACTTC.

The table lists this clonotype with many counts. This chain joins TRBV7-2 and TRBJ2-5; D not resolved. Looked up from germline, CDR1 is SGHTA and CDR2 is FQGNSA. This CDR3 comprises 14 residues. V shed 1 base and J shed 4 bases, with 10 bases lying between them. The DNA for the CDR3 is TGTGCCAGCAGCTTAGGGGCAGTCACAGAGACCCAGTACTTC. This sequence encodes CASSLGAVTETQYF.

Many counts were recorded for this clonotype. The gene calls are TRBV29-1 and TRBJ2-7; 7 bases line up with TRBD2. V lost 4 bases to trimming and J lost 2 bases; unmatched junction nucleotides: 5. The CDR3 has 13 residues. Germline lookup yields CDR1 SQVTM and CDR2 ANQGSEA. CDR3: CSVVGLETYEQYF. CDR3 nucleotides: TGCAGCGTTGTCGGACTAGAAACCTACGAGCAGTACTTC.

The table lists this clonotype with many counts. The gene calls are TRBV20-1 and TRBJ1-1; D is perhaps TRBD1 (5 bases). The germline gives CDR1 DFQATT, CDR2 SNEGSKA (reference sequence). Trimming took off 6 bases at V and 4 bases at J, with 15 bases between the two ends. The CDR3 is made up of 13 amino acids. The CDR3 is CSAPGWDGTEAFF. CDR3 sequence (DNA): TGCAGTGCACCAGGGTGGGATGGCACTGAAGCTTTCTTT.

This clonotype occurred many times. J is TRBJ2-6 and V is TRBV28, with no clear D. CDR1 is MDHEN, CDR2 SYDVKM, per germline. This CDR3 comprises 19 residues. The V gene lost 6 bases and the J gene lost 0 bases, with 21 bases spanning the gap. This chain's CDR3 is CASSDLQVASHSGANVLTF. CDR3 sequence (DNA): TGTGCCAGCAGCGACCTTCAGGTGGCCAGCCACTCTGGGGCCAACGTCCTGACTTTC.

This clonotype was detected many times. The genes are TRBV12-3 or TRBV12-4 and TRBJ2-7; TRBD1 or TRBD2 may be the D gene (5 bases each). The ends were cut back, 8 bases at V and 2 bases at J, with 13 bases in the middle. The CDR3 loop spans 13 amino acids. The CDR3 protein is CASSGRYPYEQYF. Here the CDR3 DNA reads TGTGCCAGCTCGGGGCGGTATCCCTACGAGCAGTACTTC.

This clonotype was seen a few times. This chain connects TRBV2 to TRBJ2-7, with D tentatively TRBD1 or TRBD2 (5 bases each). Germline CDR1 is SNHLY and CDR2 is FYNNEI. V dropped 5 bases and J dropped 3 bases, with 11 bases sitting between them. The CDR3 extends over 13 amino acids. The CDR3 nucleotides are TGTGCCAGCAGTTTCGGGACCTACTACGAGCAGTACTTC. This translates into CASSFGTYYEQYF.

This clonotype was observed many times. The chain recombines TRBV27 with TRBJ2-7; no clear D gene. CDR3 size: 13 residues. CDR1 and CDR2 from the germline V gene are MNHEY and SMNVEV (reference sequence). Trimming removed 2 bases at V and 6 bases at J, with 11 bases between. CDR3: CASSLNWQSEQYF. CDR3 DNA sequence: TGTGCCAGCAGTTTAAATTGGCAGAGCGAGCAGTACTTC.

Many counts were recorded for this clonotype. The chain has TRBV5-1 and TRBJ1-4, with 9 nucleotides matching TRBD1. In germline, CDR1 is SGHRS, CDR2 YFSETQ. J was trimmed by 4 bases and V by 3 bases; bases with no gene match: 7. This CDR3 contains 16 residues. DNA of the CDR3: TGCGCCAGCAGCTCCGGAGGACAGGGGCTTAATGAAAAACTGTTTTTT. Translating it yields CASSSGGQGLNEKLFF.

Many counts were recorded for this clonotype. The chain joins TRBV12-3 or TRBV12-4 to TRBJ2-1, with a tentative D call TRBD2 (6 bases). There are 14 residues in the CDR3. The V gene lost 7 bases and the J gene lost 3 bases, with 13 bases spanning the gap. This CDR3 reads CASTLTRRYNEQFF. The CDR3 nucleotides read TGTGCCAGCACTTTGACTAGACGCTACAATGAGCAGTTCTTC.

Concerning this clonotype itself: This may arise from a read error, as a much more abundant clone is one base away. The gene calls are TRBV7-2 and TRBJ1-1, with D maybe TRBD1 (5 bases). Germline-derived CDR1 and CDR2 are SGHTA and FQGNSA. The CDR3 loop spans 15 amino acids. The DNA for the CDR3 is TGTGCCAGCAGCTTAGGTCCGACAGTTTACACTGGAGCTTTCTTT. Its protein is CASSLGPTVYTGAFF.

The chain combines TRBV5-1 with TRBJ2-5; 8 bases are a match to TRBD1. V was clipped by 4 bases and J by 5 bases; unmatched bases: 7. The CDR3 is 14 residues long. CDR1 is SGHRS and CDR2 is YFSETQ in the germline V gene. In nucleotides, the CDR3 is TGCGCCAGCAGCCAGGGGACAGGCGTGGAGACCCAGTACTTC. Protein: CASSQGTGVETQYF.

In this sample, this clonotype turned up many times. The V gene is TRBV20-1, the J gene TRBJ2-1; TRBD2 matches 11 bases. The CDR3 totals 14 residues. Germline-derived CDR1 and CDR2 are DFQATT and SNEGSKA (reference sequence). The ends lost 3 bases at V and 4 bases at J; junction bases unmatched: 2. DNA for the CDR3: TGCAGTGCTAGCGGGACTAGCGGTTACAATGAGCAGTTCTTC. It is translated as CSASGTSGYNEQFF.

The gene calls are TRBV6-2 or TRBV6-3 and TRBJ1-2; 11 nucleotides match TRBD1. Germline CDR1 reads MNHEY; CDR2 reads SVGEGT. The CDR3 runs to 15 residues. The ends lost 5 bases at V and 8 bases at J; junction bases unmatched: 10. Written as DNA, the CDR3 is TGTGCCAGCAGTACAATGGACAGGGGGCTAGGAGGCTACACCTTC. It translates to CASSTMDRGLGGYTF.

This chain uses TRBV12-3 or TRBV12-4 with TRBJ2-1, with D possibly being TRBD2 (6 bases). The ends were cut back, 3 bases at V and 8 bases at J, with 11 bases in the middle. The CDR3 length is 13 residues. The CDR3 is CASSFGGFDEQFF. CDR3 bases: TGTGCCAGCAGTTTCGGAGGGTTCGATGAGCAGTTCTTC.

The genes are TRBV29-1 and TRBJ2-5; 7 bases are a match to TRBD2. This CDR3 has 14 residues. Germline V gene sequence: CDR1 SQVTM, CDR2 ANQGSEA. With V trimmed by 7 bases and J by 5 bases, 13 bases remained unmatched. CDR3 bases: TGCAGCGGGACCCTGACGGGGGGTGACGAGACCCAGTACTTC. Amino acids: CSGTLTGGDETQYF.

The rearrangement links TRBV6-1 to TRBJ2-3; possible D gene TRBD1, 5 bases. Per germline, CDR1 MNHNS and CDR2 SASEGT. Trimming stripped 7 bases from V and 4 bases from J, with 15 bases between. CDR3 length: 14 amino acids. The DNA for the CDR3 is TGTGCCAGCACTTCCTCCCGACAGTCAGATACGCAGTATTTT. Protein sequence: CASTSSRQSDTQYF.

This clonotype was detected ten times or more. The J gene is TRBJ1-1, the V gene TRBV29-1; no reliable D call. CDR1 is SQVTM, CDR2 ANQGSEA, per germline. This CDR3 is built from 12 residues. The ends were cut back, 4 bases at V and 0 bases at J, with 6 bases in the middle. The CDR3 nucleotides are TGCAGCGTTGCGGAGATGAACACTGAAGCTTTCTTT. It codes for CSVAEMNTEAFF. The full variable domain, completed using reference TRBV29-1 and TRBJ1-1, is SAVISQKPSRDICQRGTSLTIQCQVDSQVTMMFWYRQQPGQSLTLIATANQGSEATYESGFVIDKFPISRPNLTFSTLTVSNMSPEDSSIYLCSVAEMNTEAFFGQGTRLTVV.

This clonotype was seen ten or more times. This rearrangement joins TRBV28 to TRBJ1-1; a weak D match, TRBD1 (6 bases). The CDR3 loop spans 14 amino acids. Germline-derived CDR1 and CDR2 are MDHEN and SYDVKM. Trimming took off 6 bases at V and 1 base at J, with 12 bases between the two ends. The CDR3: CASSSGARNTEAFF. The CDR3 DNA reads TGTGCCAGCAGCTCGGGGGCTAGGAACACTGAAGCTTTCTTT.

The chain joins TRBV10-2 to TRBJ1-5, with 7 bases aligning to TRBD1. Germline V gene data show CDR1 as WSHSY and CDR2 as SAAADI. V was pared by 3 bases and J by 6 bases, with 5 bases of the junction left unmatched. The CDR3 is 14 residues long. In nucleotides, the CDR3 is TGCGCCAGCAGTGAAGGGGGCTCGGGTCAGCCCCAGCATTTT. Amino acids: CASSEGGSGQPQHF.

V usage is TRBV9 and J usage is TRBJ1-2, with D hard to call. Germline V lookup: CDR1 SGDLS, CDR2 YYNGEE. V lost 2 bases, J lost 1 base, and 9 bases lay in between. The CDR3 is made up of 14 amino acids. CDR3 residues: CASSVQSLNYGYTF. The CDR3, as DNA: TGTGCCAGCAGCGTGCAGAGCCTTAACTATGGCTACACCTTC.